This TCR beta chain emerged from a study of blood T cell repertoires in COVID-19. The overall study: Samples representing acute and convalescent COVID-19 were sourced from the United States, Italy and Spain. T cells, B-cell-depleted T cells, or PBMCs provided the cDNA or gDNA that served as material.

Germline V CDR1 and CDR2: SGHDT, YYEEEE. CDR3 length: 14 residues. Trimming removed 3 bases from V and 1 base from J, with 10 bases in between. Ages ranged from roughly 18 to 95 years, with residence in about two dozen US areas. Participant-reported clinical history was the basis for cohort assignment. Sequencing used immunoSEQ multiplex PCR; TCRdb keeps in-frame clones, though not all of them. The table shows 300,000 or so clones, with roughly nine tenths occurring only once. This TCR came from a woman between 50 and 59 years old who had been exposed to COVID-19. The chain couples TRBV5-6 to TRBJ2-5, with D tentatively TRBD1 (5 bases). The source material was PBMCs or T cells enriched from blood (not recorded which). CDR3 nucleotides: TGTGCCAGCAGCTCTCCAGGGTTCCAAGAGACCCAGTACTTC. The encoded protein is CASSSPGFQETQYF.